This TCR beta chain was found in a study of T cells in Graves' hyperthyroidism and ophthalmopathy. Amplified TCR beta CDR3 regions derived from RNA transcripts. HTBI primers were the set used in a first-round RT-PCR of the TCR CDR3. Via MiXCR, TCRdb re-called the multiplex PCR reads, giving one row per CDR3 protein. The sample contains more than 500,000 distinct CDR3 sequences, about 16% of which appear only once. Not enrolled were patients with uncontrolled infection, other autoimmune disease, pregnancy or lactation. Fresh peripheral blood, 10 ml, yielded the PBMCs. This clonotype showed up many times. The source material was blood. The sequence was obtained from a woman aged 25 to 45 with Graves' ophthalmopathy.

CDR3 coding DNA: TGCAGTGCTAGAGATCTGGGACTAGCGGGCCTCTCCTACAATGAGCAGTTCTTC. Protein: CSARDLGLAGLSYNEQFF. The chain carries TRBV20-1 and TRBJ2-1; 12 nucleotides agree with TRBD2. V trimming: 0 bases; J trimming: 0 bases; junction bases outside the gene matches: 6. This CDR3 has 18 amino acids. CDR1 and CDR2 (germline): DFQATT, SNEGSKA (reference sequence).